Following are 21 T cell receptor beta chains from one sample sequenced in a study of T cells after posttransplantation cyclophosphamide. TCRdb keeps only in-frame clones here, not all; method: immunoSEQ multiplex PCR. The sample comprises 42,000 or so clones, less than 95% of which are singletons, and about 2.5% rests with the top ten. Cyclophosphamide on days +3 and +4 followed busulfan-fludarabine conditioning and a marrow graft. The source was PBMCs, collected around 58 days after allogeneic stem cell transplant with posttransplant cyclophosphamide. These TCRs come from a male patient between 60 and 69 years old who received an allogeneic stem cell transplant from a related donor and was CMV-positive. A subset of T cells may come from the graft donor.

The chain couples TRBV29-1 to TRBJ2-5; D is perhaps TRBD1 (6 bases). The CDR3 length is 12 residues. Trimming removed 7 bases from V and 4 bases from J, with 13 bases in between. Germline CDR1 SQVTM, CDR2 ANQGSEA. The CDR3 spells CSGLQGGETQYF. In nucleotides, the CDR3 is TGCAGCGGGCTACAGGGCGGAGAGACCCAGTACTTC.

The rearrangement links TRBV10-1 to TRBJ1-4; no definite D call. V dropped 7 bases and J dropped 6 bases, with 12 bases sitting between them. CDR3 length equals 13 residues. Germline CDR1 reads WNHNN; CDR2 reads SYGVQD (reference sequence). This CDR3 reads CASMGREDEKLFF. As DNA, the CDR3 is TGCGCCAGCATGGGAAGGGAGGATGAAAAACTGTTTTTT.

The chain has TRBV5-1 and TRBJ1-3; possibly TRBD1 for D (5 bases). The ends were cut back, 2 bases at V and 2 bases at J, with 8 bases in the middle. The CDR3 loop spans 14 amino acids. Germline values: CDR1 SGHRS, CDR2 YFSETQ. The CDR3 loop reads CASSFATAGNTIYF. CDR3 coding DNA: TGCGCCAGCAGCTTTGCGACAGCTGGAAACACCATATATTTT.

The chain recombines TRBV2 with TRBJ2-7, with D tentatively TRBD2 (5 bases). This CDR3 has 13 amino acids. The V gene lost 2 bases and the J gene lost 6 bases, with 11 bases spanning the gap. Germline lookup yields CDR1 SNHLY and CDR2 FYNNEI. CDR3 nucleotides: TGTGCCAGCAGTGAAATGGGAGCGGCCGAGCAGTACTTC. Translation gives CASSEMGAAEQYF. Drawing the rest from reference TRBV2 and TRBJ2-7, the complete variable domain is EPEVTQTPSHQVTQMGQEVILRCVPISNHLYFYWYRQILGQKVEFLVSFYNNEISEKSEIFDDQFSVERPDGSNFTLKIRSTKLEDSAMYFCASSEMGAAEQYFGPGTRLTVT.

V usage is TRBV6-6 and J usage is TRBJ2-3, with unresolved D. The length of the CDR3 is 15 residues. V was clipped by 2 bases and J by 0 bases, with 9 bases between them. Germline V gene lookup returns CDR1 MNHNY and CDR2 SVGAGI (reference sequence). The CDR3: CASSYNRISTDTQYF. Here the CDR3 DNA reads TGTGCCAGCAGTTACAATCGTATTAGCACAGATACGCAGTATTTT.

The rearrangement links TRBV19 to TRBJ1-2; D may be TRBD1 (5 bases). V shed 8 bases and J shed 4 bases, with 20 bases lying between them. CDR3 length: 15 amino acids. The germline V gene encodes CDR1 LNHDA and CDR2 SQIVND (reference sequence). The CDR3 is CASLTTGAGSYGYTF. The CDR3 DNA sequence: TGTGCCAGTCTTACCACTGGGGCAGGCTCCTATGGCTACACCTTC. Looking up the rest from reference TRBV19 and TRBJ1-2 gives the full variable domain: DGGITQSPKYLFRKEGQNVTLSCEQNLNHDAMYWYRQDPGQGLRLIYYSQIVNDFQKGDIAEGYSVSREKKESFPLTVTSAQKNPTAFYLCASLTTGAGSYGYTFGSGTRLTVV.

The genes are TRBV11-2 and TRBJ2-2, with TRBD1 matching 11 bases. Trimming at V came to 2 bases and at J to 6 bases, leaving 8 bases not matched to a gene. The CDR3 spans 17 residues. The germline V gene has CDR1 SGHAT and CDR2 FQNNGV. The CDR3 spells CASSLRGDRGIPGELFF. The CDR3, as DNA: TGTGCCAGCAGCTTAAGGGGGGACAGGGGGATTCCCGGGGAGCTGTTTTTT.

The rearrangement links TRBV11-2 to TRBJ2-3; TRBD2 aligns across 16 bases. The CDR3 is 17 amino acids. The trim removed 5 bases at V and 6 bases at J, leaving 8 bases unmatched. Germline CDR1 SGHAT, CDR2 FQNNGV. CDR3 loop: CASSVGTSGGAWDTQYF. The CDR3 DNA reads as TGTGCCAGCAGCGTCGGGACTAGCGGGGGGGCATGGGATACGCAGTATTTT.

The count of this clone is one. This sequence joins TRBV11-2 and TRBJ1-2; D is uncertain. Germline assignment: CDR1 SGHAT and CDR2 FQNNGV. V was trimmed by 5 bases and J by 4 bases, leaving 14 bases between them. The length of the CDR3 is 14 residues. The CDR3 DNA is TGTGCCAGCAGCCCCGACAAAAACCCCTATGGCTACACCTTC. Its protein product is CASSPDKNPYGYTF.

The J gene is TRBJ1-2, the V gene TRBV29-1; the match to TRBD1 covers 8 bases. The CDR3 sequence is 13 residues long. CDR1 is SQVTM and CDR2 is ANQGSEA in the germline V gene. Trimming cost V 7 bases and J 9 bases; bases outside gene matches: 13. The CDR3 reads CSAIRAGQDSYTF. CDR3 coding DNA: TGCAGCGCTATTCGCGCGGGACAGGATAGCTACACCTTC.

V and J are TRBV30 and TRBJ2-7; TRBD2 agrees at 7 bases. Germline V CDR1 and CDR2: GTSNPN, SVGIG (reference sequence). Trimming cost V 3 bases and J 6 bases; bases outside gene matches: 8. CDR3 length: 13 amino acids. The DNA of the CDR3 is TGTGCCTGGAGCGACGGCAGGGAGGGCGAGCAGTACTTC. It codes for CAWSDGREGEQYF.

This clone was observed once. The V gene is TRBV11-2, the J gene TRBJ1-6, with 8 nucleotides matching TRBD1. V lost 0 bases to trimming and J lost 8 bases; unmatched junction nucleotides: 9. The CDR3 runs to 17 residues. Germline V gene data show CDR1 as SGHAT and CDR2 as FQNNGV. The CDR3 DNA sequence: TGTGCCAGCAGCTTAGACCCCCCCCAGGGGGCGTATTCACCCCTCCACTTT. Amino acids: CASSLDPPQGAYSPLHF.

DNA for the CDR3: TGCAGCGTTACCGGGACAGGCTATGGCTACACCTTC. This translates into CSVTGTGYGYTF. The J gene is TRBJ1-2, the V gene TRBV29-1; 8 bases match TRBD1. CDR1 and CDR2 from the germline V gene are SQVTM and ANQGSEA. V trimming: 5 bases; J trimming: 4 bases; junction bases outside the gene matches: 3. This CDR3 is built from 12 residues.

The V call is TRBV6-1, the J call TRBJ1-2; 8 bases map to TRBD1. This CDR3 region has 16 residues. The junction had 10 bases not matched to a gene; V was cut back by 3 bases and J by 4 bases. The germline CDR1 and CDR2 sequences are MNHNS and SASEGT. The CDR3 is CASSDPTGAFGYGYTF. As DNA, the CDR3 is TGTGCCAGCAGTGACCCGACAGGGGCCTTTGGCTATGGCTACACCTTC.

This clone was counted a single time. The CDR3 DNA reads TGCGCCAGCACCCGGACTAGCGGGGGGCACAATGAGCAGTTCTTC. Amino acid sequence: CASTRTSGGHNEQFF. The genes are TRBV5-1 and TRBJ2-1; TRBD2 matches 14 bases. This CDR3 has 15 residues. The V gene end was trimmed by 6 bases and the J gene end by 5 bases; junction bases not matched to a gene: 4. Germline CDR1 is SGHRS and CDR2 is YFSETQ.

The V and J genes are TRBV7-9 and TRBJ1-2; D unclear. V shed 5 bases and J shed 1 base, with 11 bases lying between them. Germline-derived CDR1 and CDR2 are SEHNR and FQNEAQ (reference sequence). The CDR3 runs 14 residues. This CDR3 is CASSHFPINYGYTF. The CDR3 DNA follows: TGTGCCAGCAGCCACTTCCCTATTAACTATGGCTACACCTTC.

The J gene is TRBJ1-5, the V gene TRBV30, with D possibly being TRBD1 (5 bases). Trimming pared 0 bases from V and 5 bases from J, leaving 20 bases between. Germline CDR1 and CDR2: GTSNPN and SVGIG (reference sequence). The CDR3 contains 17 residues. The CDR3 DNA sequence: TGTGCCTGGAGTGTACAAGGTTGGGCAGGGAATGATCAGCCCCAGCATTTT. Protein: CAWSVQGWAGNDQPQHF.

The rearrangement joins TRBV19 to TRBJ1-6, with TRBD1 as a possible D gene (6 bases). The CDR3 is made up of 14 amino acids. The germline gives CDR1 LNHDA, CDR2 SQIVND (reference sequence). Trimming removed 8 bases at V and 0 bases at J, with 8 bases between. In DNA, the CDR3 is TGTGCCAGTTCGGACAGCTCCTATAATTCACCCCTCCACTTT. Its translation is CASSDSSYNSPLHF. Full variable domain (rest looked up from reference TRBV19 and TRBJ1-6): DGGITQSPKYLFRKEGQNVTLSCEQNLNHDAMYWYRQDPGQGLRLIYYSQIVNDFQKGDIAEGYSVSREKKESFPLTVTSAQKNPTAFYLCASSDSSYNSPLHFGNGTRLTVT.

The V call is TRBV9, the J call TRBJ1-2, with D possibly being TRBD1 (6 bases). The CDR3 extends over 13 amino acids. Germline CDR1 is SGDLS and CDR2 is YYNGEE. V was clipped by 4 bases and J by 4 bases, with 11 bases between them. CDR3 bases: TGTGCCAGCAGCCCGACAGGATCCTATGGCTACACCTTC. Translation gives CASSPTGSYGYTF.

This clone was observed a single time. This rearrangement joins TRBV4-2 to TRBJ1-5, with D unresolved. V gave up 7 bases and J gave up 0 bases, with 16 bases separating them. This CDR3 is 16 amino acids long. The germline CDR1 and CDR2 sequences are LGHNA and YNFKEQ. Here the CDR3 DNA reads TGTGCCAGCAACCGCAATCAGGCTGTTAGCAATCAGCCCCAGCATTTT. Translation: CASNRNQAVSNQPQHF.

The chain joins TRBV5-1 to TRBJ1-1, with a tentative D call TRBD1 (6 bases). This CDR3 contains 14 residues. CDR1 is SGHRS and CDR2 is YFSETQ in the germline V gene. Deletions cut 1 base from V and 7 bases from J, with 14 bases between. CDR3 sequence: CASSLLAGDYEAFF. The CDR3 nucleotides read TGCGCCAGCAGCTTGTTAGCAGGGGACTATGAAGCTTTCTTT.